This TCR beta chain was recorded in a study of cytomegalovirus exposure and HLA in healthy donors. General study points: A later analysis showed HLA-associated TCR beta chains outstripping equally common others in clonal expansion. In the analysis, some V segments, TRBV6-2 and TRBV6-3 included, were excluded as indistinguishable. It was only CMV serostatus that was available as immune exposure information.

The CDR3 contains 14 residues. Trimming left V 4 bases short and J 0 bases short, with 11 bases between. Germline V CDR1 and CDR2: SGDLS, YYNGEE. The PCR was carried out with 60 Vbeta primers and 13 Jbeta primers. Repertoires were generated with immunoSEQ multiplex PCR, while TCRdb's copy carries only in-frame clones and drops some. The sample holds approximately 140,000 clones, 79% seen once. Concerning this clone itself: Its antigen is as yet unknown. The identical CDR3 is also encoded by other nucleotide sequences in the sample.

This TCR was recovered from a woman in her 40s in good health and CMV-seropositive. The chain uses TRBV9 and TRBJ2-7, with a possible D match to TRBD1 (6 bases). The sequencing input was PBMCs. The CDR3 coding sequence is TGTGCCAGCAGCCCTTGGGACAACTCCTACGAGCAGTACTTC. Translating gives CASSPWDNSYEQYF.